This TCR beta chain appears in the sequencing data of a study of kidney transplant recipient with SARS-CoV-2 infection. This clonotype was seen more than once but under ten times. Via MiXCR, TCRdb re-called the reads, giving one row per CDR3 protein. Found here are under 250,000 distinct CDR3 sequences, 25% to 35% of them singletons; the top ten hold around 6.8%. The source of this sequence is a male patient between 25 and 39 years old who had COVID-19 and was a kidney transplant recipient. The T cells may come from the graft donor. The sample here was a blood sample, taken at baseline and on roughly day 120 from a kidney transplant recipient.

The CDR3 sequence: CASSYCIRDGKTYGYTF. The CDR3 DNA sequence: TGTGCCAGCAGCTATTGTATCAGAGACGGAAAGACCTATGGCTACACCTTC. The chain uses TRBV7-2 and TRBJ1-2, with D unresolved. Germline V CDR1 and CDR2: SGHTA, FQGNSA. V was shortened by 4 bases and J by 4 bases, with 22 bases between the two germline ends. The CDR3 spans 17 residues.